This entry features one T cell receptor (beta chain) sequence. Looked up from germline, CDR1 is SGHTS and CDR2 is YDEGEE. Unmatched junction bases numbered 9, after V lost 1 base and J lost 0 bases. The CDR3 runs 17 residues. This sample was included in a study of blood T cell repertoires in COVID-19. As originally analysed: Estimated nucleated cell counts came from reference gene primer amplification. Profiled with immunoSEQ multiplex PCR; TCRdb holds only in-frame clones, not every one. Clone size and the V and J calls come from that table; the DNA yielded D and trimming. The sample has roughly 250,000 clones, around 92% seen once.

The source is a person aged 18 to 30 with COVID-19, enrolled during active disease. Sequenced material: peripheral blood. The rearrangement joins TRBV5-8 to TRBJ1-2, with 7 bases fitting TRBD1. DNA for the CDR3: TGTGCCAGCAGCTTGATCGAGGGGGCCTGGACTAACTATGGCTACACCTTC. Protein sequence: CASSLIEGAWTNYGYTF.